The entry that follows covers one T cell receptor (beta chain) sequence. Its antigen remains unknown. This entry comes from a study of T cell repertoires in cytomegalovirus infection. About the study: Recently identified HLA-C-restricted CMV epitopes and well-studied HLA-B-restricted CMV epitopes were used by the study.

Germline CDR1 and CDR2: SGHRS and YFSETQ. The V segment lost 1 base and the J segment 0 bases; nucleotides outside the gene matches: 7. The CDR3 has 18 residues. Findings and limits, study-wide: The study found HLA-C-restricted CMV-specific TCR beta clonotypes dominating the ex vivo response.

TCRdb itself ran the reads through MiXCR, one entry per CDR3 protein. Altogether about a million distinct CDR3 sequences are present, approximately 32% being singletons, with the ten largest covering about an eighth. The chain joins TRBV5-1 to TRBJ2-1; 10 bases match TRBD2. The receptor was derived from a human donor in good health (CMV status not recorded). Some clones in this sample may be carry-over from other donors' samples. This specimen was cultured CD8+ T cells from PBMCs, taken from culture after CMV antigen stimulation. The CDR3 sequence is CASSLTLAGVTSYNEQFF. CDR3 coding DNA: TGCGCCAGCAGCTTGACCCTAGCGGGGGTTACCTCCTACAATGAGCAGTTCTTC.